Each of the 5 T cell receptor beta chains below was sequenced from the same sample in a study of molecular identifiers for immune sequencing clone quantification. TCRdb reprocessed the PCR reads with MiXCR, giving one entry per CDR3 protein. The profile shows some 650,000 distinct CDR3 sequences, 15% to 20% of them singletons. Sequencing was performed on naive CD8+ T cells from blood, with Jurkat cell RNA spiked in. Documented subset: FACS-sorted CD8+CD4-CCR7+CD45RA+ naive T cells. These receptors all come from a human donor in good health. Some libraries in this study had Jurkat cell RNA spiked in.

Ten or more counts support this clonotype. The CDR3 protein is CASSPGVGIFEQYF. In nucleotides, the CDR3 is TGTGCCAGCAGCCCGGGCGTCGGGATTTTCGAGCAGTACTTC. The chain combines TRBV5-6 with TRBJ2-7; possible D gene TRBD2, 5 bases. Per the germline V gene, CDR1 is SGHDT and CDR2 is YYEEEE. V lost 4 bases to trimming and J lost 6 bases, with 17 bases between them. CDR3 length: 14 residues.

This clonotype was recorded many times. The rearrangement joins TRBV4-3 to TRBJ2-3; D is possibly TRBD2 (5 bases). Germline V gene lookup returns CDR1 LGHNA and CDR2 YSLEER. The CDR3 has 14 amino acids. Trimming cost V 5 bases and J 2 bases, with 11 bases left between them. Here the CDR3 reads CASSSVGDTDTQYF. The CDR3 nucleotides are TGCGCCAGCAGCTCAGTCGGGGACACAGATACGCAGTATTTT.

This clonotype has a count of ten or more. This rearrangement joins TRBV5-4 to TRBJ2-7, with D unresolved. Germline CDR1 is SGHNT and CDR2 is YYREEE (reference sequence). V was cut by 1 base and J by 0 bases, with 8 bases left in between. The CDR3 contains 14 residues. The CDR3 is CASSLFRSSYEQYF. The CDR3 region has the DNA TGTGCCAGCAGCTTGTTCAGGTCCTCCTACGAGCAGTACTTC.

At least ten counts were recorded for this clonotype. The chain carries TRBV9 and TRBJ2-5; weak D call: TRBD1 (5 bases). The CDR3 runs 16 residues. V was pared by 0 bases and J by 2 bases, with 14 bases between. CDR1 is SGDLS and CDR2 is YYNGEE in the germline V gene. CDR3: CASSVGDGARQETQYF. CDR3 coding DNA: TGTGCCAGCAGCGTAGGCGATGGGGCGCGGCAAGAGACCCAGTACTTC.

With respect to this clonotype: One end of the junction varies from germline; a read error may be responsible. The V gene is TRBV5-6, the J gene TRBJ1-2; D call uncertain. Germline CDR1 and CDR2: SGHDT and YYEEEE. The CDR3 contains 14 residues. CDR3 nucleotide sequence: TGTGCCAGCAGCTTTGGATCCGCCTACTATGGCTACATCTTC. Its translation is CASSFGSAYYGYIF.